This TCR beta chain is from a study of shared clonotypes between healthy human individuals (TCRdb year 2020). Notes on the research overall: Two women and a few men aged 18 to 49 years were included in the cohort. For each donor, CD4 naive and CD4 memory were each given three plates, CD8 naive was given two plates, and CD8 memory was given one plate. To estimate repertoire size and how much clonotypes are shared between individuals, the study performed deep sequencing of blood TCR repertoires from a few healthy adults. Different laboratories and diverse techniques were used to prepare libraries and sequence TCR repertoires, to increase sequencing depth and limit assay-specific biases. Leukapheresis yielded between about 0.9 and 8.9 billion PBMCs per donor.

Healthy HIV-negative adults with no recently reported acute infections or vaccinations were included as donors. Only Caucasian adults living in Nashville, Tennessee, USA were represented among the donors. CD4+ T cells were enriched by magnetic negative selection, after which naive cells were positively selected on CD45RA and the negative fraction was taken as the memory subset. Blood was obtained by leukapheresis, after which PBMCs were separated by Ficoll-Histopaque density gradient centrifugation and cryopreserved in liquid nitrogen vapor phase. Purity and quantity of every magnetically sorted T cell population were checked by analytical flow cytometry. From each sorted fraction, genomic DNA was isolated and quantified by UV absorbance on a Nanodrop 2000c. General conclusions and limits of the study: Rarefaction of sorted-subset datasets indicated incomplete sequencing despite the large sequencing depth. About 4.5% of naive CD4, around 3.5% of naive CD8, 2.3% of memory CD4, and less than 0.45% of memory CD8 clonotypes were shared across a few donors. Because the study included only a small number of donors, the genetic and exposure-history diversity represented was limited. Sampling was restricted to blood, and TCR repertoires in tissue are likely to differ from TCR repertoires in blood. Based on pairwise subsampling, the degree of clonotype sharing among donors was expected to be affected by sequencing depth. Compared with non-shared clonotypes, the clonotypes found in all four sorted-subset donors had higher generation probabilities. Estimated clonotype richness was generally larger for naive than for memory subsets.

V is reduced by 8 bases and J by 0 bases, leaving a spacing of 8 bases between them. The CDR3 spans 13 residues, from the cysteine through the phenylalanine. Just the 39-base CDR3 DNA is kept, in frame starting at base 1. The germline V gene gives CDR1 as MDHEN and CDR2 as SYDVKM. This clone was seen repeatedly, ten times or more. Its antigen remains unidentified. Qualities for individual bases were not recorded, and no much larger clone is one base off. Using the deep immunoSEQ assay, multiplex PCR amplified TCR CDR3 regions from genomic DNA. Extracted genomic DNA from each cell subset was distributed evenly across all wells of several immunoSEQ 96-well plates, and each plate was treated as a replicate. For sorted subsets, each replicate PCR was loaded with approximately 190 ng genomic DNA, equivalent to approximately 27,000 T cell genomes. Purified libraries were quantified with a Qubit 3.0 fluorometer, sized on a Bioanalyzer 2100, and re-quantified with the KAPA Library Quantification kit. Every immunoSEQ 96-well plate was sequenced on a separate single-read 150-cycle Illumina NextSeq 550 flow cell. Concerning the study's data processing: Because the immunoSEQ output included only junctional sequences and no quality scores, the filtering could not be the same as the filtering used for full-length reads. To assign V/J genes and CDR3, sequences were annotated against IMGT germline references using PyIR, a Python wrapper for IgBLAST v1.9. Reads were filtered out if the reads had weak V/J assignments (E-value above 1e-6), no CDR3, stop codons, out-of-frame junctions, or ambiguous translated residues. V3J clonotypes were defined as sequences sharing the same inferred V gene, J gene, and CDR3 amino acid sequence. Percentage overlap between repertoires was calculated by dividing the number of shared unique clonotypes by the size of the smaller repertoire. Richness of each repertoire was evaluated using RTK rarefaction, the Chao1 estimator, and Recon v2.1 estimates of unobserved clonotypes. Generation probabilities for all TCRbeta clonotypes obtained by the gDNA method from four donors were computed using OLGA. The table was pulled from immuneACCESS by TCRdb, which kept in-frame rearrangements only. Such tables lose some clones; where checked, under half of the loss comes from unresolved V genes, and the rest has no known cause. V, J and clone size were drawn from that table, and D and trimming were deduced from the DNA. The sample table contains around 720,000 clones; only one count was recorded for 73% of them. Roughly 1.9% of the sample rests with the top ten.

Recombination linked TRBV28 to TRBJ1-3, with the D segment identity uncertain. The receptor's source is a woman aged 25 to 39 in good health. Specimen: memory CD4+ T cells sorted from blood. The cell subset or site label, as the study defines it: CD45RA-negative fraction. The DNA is TGTGCCAGCGGGAGGGACTCTGGAAACACCATATATTTT. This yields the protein CASGRDSGNTIYF.